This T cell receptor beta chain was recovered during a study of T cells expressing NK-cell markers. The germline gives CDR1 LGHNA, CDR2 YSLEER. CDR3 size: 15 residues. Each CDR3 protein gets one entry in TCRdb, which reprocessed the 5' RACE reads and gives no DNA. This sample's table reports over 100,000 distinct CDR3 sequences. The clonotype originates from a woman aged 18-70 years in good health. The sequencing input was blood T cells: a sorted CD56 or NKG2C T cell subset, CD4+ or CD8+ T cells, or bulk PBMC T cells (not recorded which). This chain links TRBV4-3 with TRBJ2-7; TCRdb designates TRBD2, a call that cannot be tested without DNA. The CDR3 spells CASSQDQREAYEQYF.